This T cell receptor (beta chain) is from a study of molecular identifiers for immune sequencing clone quantification. For the study at large: Four of five RNA aliquots from approximately 22,000 or 94,000 naive CD8 T cells were sequenced. Study findings and constraints: Highly expanded clone sizes could be underestimated by identical TCR molecules sharing a barcode.

As concerns this clonotype: Its specificity is not known. A read error is possible here, since a much larger clone lies one base away.

TCRdb ran MiXCR on the PCR reads and lists one entry per CDR3 protein. The profile shows 79,000 or so distinct CDR3 sequences, nearly 25% of them singletons. Naive CD8 T cells, phenotype CD8+CD4-CCR7+CD45RA+, were sorted. The receptor was derived from a human donor in good health. Some libraries in this study had Jurkat cell RNA spiked in. Material: naive CD8+ T cells from blood, with Jurkat cell RNA spiked in. Indicated subset: FACS-sorted CD8+CD4-CCR7+CD45RA+ naive T cells.

In DNA, the CDR3 is TGCAGTTACAGGGGTGCGACTAATGAAAAACCGTTTTTT. This sequence encodes CSYRGATNEKPFF. This sequence joins TRBV20-1 and TRBJ1-4, with 7 bases that match TRBD1. This CDR3 comprises 13 residues. Germline values: CDR1 DFQATT, CDR2 SNEGSKA (reference sequence).